The T cell receptor (beta chain) described here comes from a study of CD8+CD57+ T cells in acquired aplastic anemia listed by TCRdb under 2018. Regarding the study in general: Extracted DNA from sorted CD4+ and CD8+ cells averaged around 2.9 ug, ranging from roughly 0.17 to 30 ug. CD8+CD57+ expansion was defined as a frequency above the mean frequency observed in healthy subjects.

Flow cytometry had shown CD8+CD57+ cell expansion in the patients selected for sequencing. Severe acquired aplastic anemia was diagnosed in all patients according to International Study of Aplastic Anemia and Agranulocytosis and Camitta criteria. No therapy had been received by the patients at the time of blood sampling. The study deep-sequenced TCR repertoires of sorted CD4+ and CD8+ blood T cells from severe aplastic anemia patients and healthy subjects. In the USA, patient enrollment took place under clinicaltrials.gov protocols 00001620, 01623167, 00001397, 00071045, 00081523 and 00961064. Ficoll-Paque density gradient centrifugation was used to isolate peripheral blood mononuclear cells. Before DNA extraction, CD4+ and CD8+ T cells were sorted with FACS or magnetic beads. This clonotype was seen ten or more times. The specificity of this receptor is unknown. No qualities accompany the bases; no much larger clone lies one base away.

Study-wide findings and limitations: CD8+ Simpson's diversity did not differ significantly between patients and healthy controls (P=0.060). Although roughly 30 CD8+ CDR3 sequences were shared by patients and controls, these sequences appeared highly expressed in patients and within the immunodominant clones of patients.

CDR1 SGHKS and CDR2 YYEKEE were looked up in the germline V gene (reference sequence). The CDR3 goes from the cysteine to the valine over 16 residues. Only the CDR3 portion is preserved as DNA: 48 bases, with reading frame beginning at the first base. V is pruned by 0 bases and J by 1 base, leaving 5 bases of the junction without a gene match. TCR beta VDJ combination and CDR3 sequence profiling used genomic DNA as the template. TCR repertoire sequencing was run on an Illumina HiSeq 2000. Concerning the study's data processing: TRBV/TRBJ rearrangement plots, CDR3 size and DJ length profiles, and Simpson's diversity index were used to assess repertoires. The most abundant DNA sequence in the deep sequencing data was defined as the immunodominant clone. CDR3 amino acid sequences were checked for sharing between subjects and were compared against published repertoires and the VDJdb database. Clones were called with MiXCR by TCRdb after fastp trimmed the public reads at Q25, and only in-frame beta chains were retained. All rows with the same CDR3 protein become a single entry with the most common DNA and genes. The V and J calls and clone size are TCRdb's, not the authors'. The table for this sample lists about 54,000 distinct CDR3 sequences; approximately 52% of them were counted only once. Under 20% of the sample comes from the top ten.

The source is a human donor with aplastic anemia. Input material: sorted CD4+, CD8+, or CD8+CD57+ T cells (not recorded which) from PBMCs. The V gene is TRBV5-5 and the J gene is TRBJ2-7, with TRBD2 identical over 9 junction bases. Here the CDR3 is given as CASSLGAGGTSYEQYV. The DNA sequence reads TGTGCCAGCAGCTTGGGAGCGGGGGGTACGTCCTACGAGCAGTACGTC.